This T cell receptor (beta chain) comes out of a study of T cells after yellow fever vaccination. On the study more broadly: Low-cell-number fractions were prepared with SMART-Seq v4 Ultra Low Input.

TCRdb re-called the 5' RACE reads through MiXCR, storing one row per CDR3 protein. The data hold 500,000 to 650,000 distinct CDR3 sequences, with 17% observed a single time. Between the trimmed V and J ends, which lost 1 base and 9 bases, there was a span of 12 bases. In germline, CDR1 is GTSNPN, CDR2 SVGIG (reference sequence). The CDR3 runs 12 residues. The TCR sequence derives from a man younger than 35 who received the YFV17D yellow fever vaccine. The source material was PBMCs, sampled roughly 5 days after the first yellow fever vaccination. The chain uses TRBV30 and TRBJ1-2; unclear D gene. The CDR3 DNA follows: TGTGCCTGGAGTGCCGACCTCCCCAGCTACACCTTC. This gives the protein CAWSADLPSYTF. Full variable domain (remainder filled in from reference TRBV30 and TRBJ1-2): SQTIHQWPATLVQPVGSPLSLECTVEGTSNPNLYWYRQAAGRGLQLLFYSVGIGQISSEVPQNLSASRPQDRQFILSSKKLLLSDSGFYLCAWSADLPSYTFGSGTRLTVV.